Listed below are T cell receptor beta chains from one sample, sequenced in a study of blood T cell repertoires in COVID-19. The method was immunoSEQ multiplex PCR; TCRdb's version includes in-frame clones alone and lacks a portion of them. The sample holds 130,000 to 150,000 clones, 84% seen once. Sample: peripheral blood. Receptors originate from a woman in her fifties or sixties in a cohort sampled during active or convalescent COVID-19. Each CDR3 is given with its conserved first and last residue.

TRBJ2-7,TRBV7-2,CASSLALAGGSHEQYF
TRBJ1-1,TRBV7-3,CASSPRDRMTEAFF
TRBJ1-1,TRBV20-1,CSALKNTEAFF
TRBJ2-7,TRBV5-1,CASSFGQGAGEQYF
TRBJ2-2,TRBV13,CASIIHGRSNTGELFF
TRBJ1-2,TRBV6-5,CASSTEGQHYGYTF
TRBJ2-1,TRBV12-3/TRBV12-4,CASSLAGGQFF
TRBJ2-5,TRBV15,CATSTASTGGTQETQYF
TRBJ1-1,TRBV2,CASSGEVGTEAFF
TRBJ1-2,TRBV29-1,CSVDVRGGNYGYTF
TRBJ2-2,TRBV5-1,CASSLILDGELFF
TRBJ1-1,TRBV11-2,CASSHLRDREEAFF
TRBJ2-7,TRBV11-3,CASSLHRGSYEQYF
TRBJ2-7,TRBV7-2,CASSWGAGAAYEQYF
TRBJ2-5,TRBV2,CASKDYGRFQETQYF
TRBJ1-1,TRBV6-5,CASLRAGVNTEAFF
TRBJ2-7,TRBV18,CASSPTQGKSYEQYF
TRBJ2-1,TRBV10-3,CAIRPGGLSYNEQFF
TRBJ1-5,TRBV2,CASRDRGYSNQPQHF
TRBJ1-3,TRBV15,CATNGGGSGNTIYF
TRBJ2-3,TRBV5-1,CASSLGQSTDTQYF
TRBJ2-1,TRBV2,CASSDGGGRNEQFF
TRBJ1-4,TRBV29-1,CSVEVGGASLELFF
TRBJ2-5,TRBV5-4,CASSGGTAQETQYF
TRBJ2-3,TRBV6-5,CASTGTGGRDTQYF
TRBJ1-2,TRBV4-1,CASRQYQASRGYTF
TRBJ2-2,TRBV6-5,CASRRDSLPSGELFF
TRBJ1-1,TRBV18,CASSQQGPNTEAFF
TRBJ1-2,TRBV19,CASSIGRRIDYGYTF
TRBJ1-5,TRBV12-5,CASGVSGGAGQPQHF
TRBJ2-2,TRBV12-5,CATTSGPGELFF
TRBJ1-1,TRBV5-1,CASSLGGSSTEAFF
TRBJ2-2,TRBV5-1,CASRTSTNTGELFF
TRBJ2-3,TRBV29-1,CSVEESGGPDTQYF
TRBJ2-7,TRBV27,CVKMGPGQTFYEQYF
TRBJ1-3,TRBV10-3,CAIRTTGSSGNTIYF
TRBJ1-2,TRBV11-1,CASSTTGTGAYGYTF
TRBJ2-3,TRBV19,CASSIDSLAGGTDTQYF
TRBJ2-1,TRBV4-3,CASSQEPRYGTRAHNNNEQFF
TRBJ2-7,TRBV7-3,CASSRSETYEQYF
TRBJ2-3,TRBV10-3,CATTSGTDTQYF
TRBJ1-1,TRBV5-1,CASSPIGGEGTEAFF